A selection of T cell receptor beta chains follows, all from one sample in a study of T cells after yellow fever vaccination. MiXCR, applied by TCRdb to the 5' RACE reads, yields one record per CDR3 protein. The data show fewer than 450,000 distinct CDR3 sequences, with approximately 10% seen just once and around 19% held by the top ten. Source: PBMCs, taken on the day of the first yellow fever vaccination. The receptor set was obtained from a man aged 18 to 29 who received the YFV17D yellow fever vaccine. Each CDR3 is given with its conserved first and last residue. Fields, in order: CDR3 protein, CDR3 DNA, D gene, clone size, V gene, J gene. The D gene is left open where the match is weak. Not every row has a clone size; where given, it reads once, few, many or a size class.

cdr3_aa: CASSIPPEENSPLHF; cdr3_nt: TGTGCCAGTAGTATACCCCCAGAGGAGAATTCACCCCTCCACTTT; d_call: NA; clone_size: NA; v_call: TRBV19; j_call: TRBJ1-6
cdr3_aa: CASTPGDREIPDTQYF; cdr3_nt: TGTGCCAGCACCCCGGGGGACAGGGAAATACCAGATACGCAGTATTTT; d_call: TRBD1; clone_size: NA; v_call: TRBV27; j_call: TRBJ2-3
cdr3_aa: CASSYLISDSGNTIYF; cdr3_nt: TGTGCCAGCAGCTACTTAATTTCGGACTCTGGAAACACCATATATTTT; d_call: NA; clone_size: NA; v_call: TRBV7-2; j_call: TRBJ1-3
cdr3_aa: CASSFVASGGPDTQYF; cdr3_nt: TGTGCCAGCAGCTTCGTGGCTAGCGGGGGACCAGATACGCAGTATTTT; d_call: TRBD2; clone_size: NA; v_call: TRBV7-3; j_call: TRBJ2-3
cdr3_aa: CAWLGLDVTDTQYF; cdr3_nt: TGTGCCTGGCTTGGACTAGACGTCACAGATACGCAGTATTTT; d_call: TRBD2; clone_size: NA; v_call: TRBV30; j_call: TRBJ2-3
cdr3_aa: CASSWTGEEMDTQYF; cdr3_nt: TGTGCCAGCAGTTGGACCGGGGAGGAAATGGATACGCAGTATTTT; d_call: NA; clone_size: many; v_call: TRBV27; j_call: TRBJ2-3
cdr3_aa: CASSSGRANTEAFF; cdr3_nt: TGTGCCAGCAGCTCCGGCCGAGCGAACACTGAAGCTTTCTTT; d_call: NA; clone_size: NA; v_call: TRBV7-9; j_call: TRBJ1-1
cdr3_aa: CASTRRTGELFF; cdr3_nt: TGTGCCAGCACTCGACGGACCGGGGAGCTGTTTTTT; d_call: NA; clone_size: few; v_call: TRBV28; j_call: TRBJ2-2
cdr3_aa: CASSISGQFPKLFF; cdr3_nt: TGTGCCAGTAGTATATCAGGACAGTTCCCCAAACTGTTTTTT; d_call: NA; clone_size: few; v_call: TRBV19; j_call: TRBJ1-4
cdr3_aa: CASSRPIGGVNNEQFF; cdr3_nt: TGTGCCAGCAGTCGCCCTATCGGGGGGGTTAACAATGAGCAGTTCTTC; d_call: TRBD2; clone_size: few; v_call: TRBV7-2; j_call: TRBJ2-1
cdr3_aa: CASSSYGSSYEQYF; cdr3_nt: TGCGCCAGCAGCTCCTACGGGAGCTCCTACGAGCAGTACTTC; d_call: NA; clone_size: many; v_call: TRBV5-1; j_call: TRBJ2-7
cdr3_aa: CASSAGGSGQSQYF; cdr3_nt: TGCGCCAGCAGTGCGGGGGGCTCCGGTCAGTCCCAGTACTTC; d_call: NA; clone_size: many; v_call: TRBV10-2; j_call: TRBJ2-5
cdr3_aa: CASRQRVGRSTDTQYF; cdr3_nt: TGTGCCAGCAGGCAACGGGTCGGGCGGAGCACAGATACGCAGTATTTT; d_call: NA; clone_size: few; v_call: TRBV7-9; j_call: TRBJ2-3
cdr3_aa: CATTRDLNTEAFF; cdr3_nt: TGTGCCACCACGCGTGACTTGAACACTGAAGCTTTCTTT; d_call: NA; clone_size: many; v_call: TRBV15; j_call: TRBJ1-1
cdr3_aa: CSAAPPSGQRTTGELFF; cdr3_nt: TGCAGTGCTGCCCCCCCTTCGGGACAGCGGACCACCGGGGAGCTGTTTTTT; d_call: TRBD1; clone_size: NA; v_call: TRBV20-1; j_call: TRBJ2-2
cdr3_aa: CASSLGSGGAQETQYF; cdr3_nt: TGTGCCAGCAGCTTAGGGAGCGGGGGGGCACAAGAGACCCAGTACTTC; d_call: TRBD2; clone_size: NA; v_call: TRBV11-2; j_call: TRBJ2-5
cdr3_aa: CASSPFPEDGYTF; cdr3_nt: TGTGCCAGCTCACCATTTCCTGAGGATGGCTACACCTTC; d_call: NA; clone_size: NA; v_call: TRBV18; j_call: TRBJ1-2
cdr3_aa: CASSPPVRGAKNIQYF; cdr3_nt: TGTGCCAGCAGCCCCCCGGTTAGGGGGGCCAAAAACATTCAGTACTTC; d_call: NA; clone_size: few; v_call: TRBV7-9; j_call: TRBJ2-4
cdr3_aa: CASSQWSSIETQYF; cdr3_nt: TGTGCCAGCAGCCAGTGGTCTAGCATCGAGACCCAGTACTTC; d_call: NA; clone_size: few; v_call: TRBV7-2; j_call: TRBJ2-5
cdr3_aa: CASSTGQLEQFF; cdr3_nt: TGTGCCAGCAGTACAGGACAGCTCGAACAGTTCTTC; d_call: NA; clone_size: NA; v_call: TRBV6-6; j_call: TRBJ2-1
cdr3_aa: CASSTARSGPEQYF; cdr3_nt: TGTGCCAGCAGCACCGCCCGGTCGGGCCCCGAGCAGTACTTC; d_call: NA; clone_size: few; v_call: TRBV12-3/TRBV12-4; j_call: TRBJ2-7
cdr3_aa: CASSGLAVARVEQYF; cdr3_nt: TGTGCCAGCAGTGGGCTAGCGGTCGCCAGGGTCGAGCAGTACTTC; d_call: TRBD2; clone_size: few; v_call: TRBV6-2/TRBV6-3; j_call: TRBJ2-7
cdr3_aa: CASSLSSGTGANVLTF; cdr3_nt: TGTGCCAGCAGTTTATCTTCGGGGACTGGGGCCAACGTCCTGACTTTC; d_call: NA; clone_size: NA; v_call: TRBV27; j_call: TRBJ2-6
cdr3_aa: CASSLRGTGPDTQYF; cdr3_nt: TGTGCCAGCAGTTTAAGGGGGACAGGGCCAGATACGCAGTATTTT; d_call: TRBD1; clone_size: NA; v_call: TRBV28; j_call: TRBJ2-3
cdr3_aa: CASSLEGQYLANYGYTF; cdr3_nt: TGCGCCAGCAGCTTGGAAGGACAGTACCTCGCTAACTATGGCTACACCTTC; d_call: NA; clone_size: NA; v_call: TRBV5-1; j_call: TRBJ1-2
cdr3_aa: CASSPRTGRVSEAFF; cdr3_nt: TGTGCCAGCAGCCCACGGACAGGGAGGGTTAGTGAAGCTTTCTTT; d_call: TRBD1; clone_size: few; v_call: TRBV7-2; j_call: TRBJ1-1
cdr3_aa: CASSVWSSPYNEQFF; cdr3_nt: TGTGCCAGCAGTGTATGGTCTAGCCCCTACAATGAGCAGTTCTTC; d_call: NA; clone_size: NA; v_call: TRBV2; j_call: TRBJ2-1
cdr3_aa: CASSLDQGRNTIYF; cdr3_nt: TGTGCCAGCAGCTTAGACCAGGGGCGAAACACCATATATTTT; d_call: NA; clone_size: few; v_call: TRBV7-2; j_call: TRBJ1-3
cdr3_aa: CASSLDPGRTGTQYF; cdr3_nt: TGTGCCAGCTCCCTAGACCCGGGCCGTACCGGGACCCAGTACTTC; d_call: NA; clone_size: few; v_call: TRBV18; j_call: TRBJ2-5
cdr3_aa: CASSLALVPYNEQFF; cdr3_nt: TGTGCCAGCAGCTTAGCGTTGGTTCCCTACAATGAGCAGTTCTTC; d_call: NA; clone_size: medium-sized; v_call: TRBV7-6; j_call: TRBJ2-1
cdr3_aa: CASSPEAGSSYNEQFF; cdr3_nt: TGTGCCAGCAGCCCTGAAGCGGGGAGCTCCTACAATGAGCAGTTCTTC; d_call: TRBD2; clone_size: few; v_call: TRBV11-3; j_call: TRBJ2-1
cdr3_aa: CAWYTSGGRYNEQFF; cdr3_nt: TGTGCCTGGTATACTAGCGGGGGGCGTTACAATGAGCAGTTCTTC; d_call: TRBD2; clone_size: many; v_call: TRBV30; j_call: TRBJ2-1
cdr3_aa: CSAAQGLAGGGTQYF; cdr3_nt: TGCAGTGCTGCCCAGGGACTAGCGGGGGGAGGGACGCAGTATTTT; d_call: TRBD2; clone_size: few; v_call: TRBV20-1; j_call: TRBJ2-3
cdr3_aa: CASSSDPRHSYGYTF; cdr3_nt: TGCGCCAGCAGCTCTGACCCCAGGCACAGCTATGGCTACACCTTC; d_call: NA; clone_size: few; v_call: TRBV5-1; j_call: TRBJ1-2
cdr3_aa: CASSQDLGQVGQTQYF; cdr3_nt: TGCGCCAGCAGCCAAGATCTCGGCCAGGTCGGCCAGACCCAGTACTTC; d_call: NA; clone_size: NA; v_call: TRBV4-1; j_call: TRBJ2-5
cdr3_aa: CASSAQGRREQYF; cdr3_nt: TGTGCCAGCAGTGCGCAGGGGAGGAGGGAGCAGTACTTC; d_call: NA; clone_size: once; v_call: TRBV7-9; j_call: TRBJ2-7
cdr3_aa: CASSLVDNNNEQFF; cdr3_nt: TGTGCCAGCAGTTTAGTAGACAACAACAATGAGCAGTTCTTC; d_call: NA; clone_size: few; v_call: TRBV12-3/TRBV12-4; j_call: TRBJ2-1
cdr3_aa: CASSLARGPTEAFF; cdr3_nt: TGCGCCAGCAGCTTGGCTCGGGGCCCCACTGAAGCTTTCTTT; d_call: NA; clone_size: NA; v_call: TRBV5-1; j_call: TRBJ1-1
cdr3_aa: CASSTDVAFGQYF; cdr3_nt: TGTGCCAGCTCAACCGATGTAGCGTTCGGGCAGTATTTT; d_call: NA; clone_size: NA; v_call: TRBV18; j_call: TRBJ2-3
cdr3_aa: CSACGDTPYNEQFF; cdr3_nt: TGCAGTGCTTGTGGGGACACCCCTTACAATGAGCAGTTCTTC; d_call: NA; clone_size: few; v_call: TRBV20-1; j_call: TRBJ2-1
cdr3_aa: CASSSRQGHNQPQHF; cdr3_nt: TGTGCCAGCAGCAGCCGACAGGGTCACAATCAGCCCCAGCATTTT; d_call: TRBD1; clone_size: NA; v_call: TRBV5-6; j_call: TRBJ1-5
cdr3_aa: CASSEQGSADTQYF; cdr3_nt: TGCGCCAGCAGTGAACAGGGATCGGCAGATACGCAGTATTTT; d_call: NA; clone_size: few; v_call: TRBV10-2; j_call: TRBJ2-3
cdr3_aa: CASTDSLNEKLFF; cdr3_nt: TGTGCCAGTACGGACAGCCTTAATGAAAAACTGTTTTTT; d_call: NA; clone_size: NA; v_call: TRBV27; j_call: TRBJ1-4
cdr3_aa: CASSLIQETQYF; cdr3_nt: TGTGCCAGCAGCTTGATTCAGGAGACCCAGTACTTC; d_call: NA; clone_size: many; v_call: TRBV12-3/TRBV12-4; j_call: TRBJ2-5
cdr3_aa: CSVAPGGPGRGGYTF; cdr3_nt: TGCAGCGTTGCCCCTGGAGGACCAGGCCGTGGTGGCTACACCTTC; d_call: NA; clone_size: NA; v_call: TRBV29-1; j_call: TRBJ1-2
cdr3_aa: CASSPGQGVWNEQYF; cdr3_nt: TGTGCCAGCAGTCCTGGACAGGGAGTATGGAACGAGCAGTACTTC; d_call: TRBD1; clone_size: NA; v_call: TRBV27; j_call: TRBJ2-7
cdr3_aa: CSAGDSSSEAFF; cdr3_nt: TGCAGTGCTGGGGACAGTTCTTCTGAAGCTTTCTTT; d_call: TRBD1; clone_size: many; v_call: TRBV20-1; j_call: TRBJ1-1
cdr3_aa: CASSYFITGAVQPQHF; cdr3_nt: TGTGCCAGCAGTTACTTTATTACAGGGGCCGTTCAGCCCCAGCATTTT; d_call: TRBD1; clone_size: NA; v_call: TRBV6-5; j_call: TRBJ1-5
cdr3_aa: CAWGREVNYGYTF; cdr3_nt: TGTGCCTGGGGGCGGGAGGTCAACTATGGCTACACCTTC; d_call: NA; clone_size: once; v_call: TRBV30; j_call: TRBJ1-2
cdr3_aa: CASSAKDRARNTEAFF; cdr3_nt: TGTGCCAGCAGTGCAAAAGACCGAGCCCGCAACACTGAAGCTTTCTTT; d_call: NA; clone_size: NA; v_call: TRBV25-1; j_call: TRBJ1-1
cdr3_aa: CASSPPRQGPMNTEAFF; cdr3_nt: TGCGCCAGCAGCCCCCCCCGGCAGGGCCCCATGAACACTGAAGCTTTCTTT; d_call: NA; clone_size: NA; v_call: TRBV4-1; j_call: TRBJ1-1
cdr3_aa: CASDREPSSYNEQFF; cdr3_nt: TGCGCCAGCGACAGGGAACCAAGCTCCTACAATGAGCAGTTCTTC; d_call: TRBD1; clone_size: NA; v_call: TRBV5-1; j_call: TRBJ2-1
cdr3_aa: CASSKLFREKLFF; cdr3_nt: TGTGCCAGCAGCAAACTTTTTCGGGAAAAACTGTTTTTT; d_call: NA; clone_size: few; v_call: TRBV7-2; j_call: TRBJ1-4
cdr3_aa: CASSLAQISNQPQHF; cdr3_nt: TGTGCCAGCAGCTTAGCGCAGATTAGCAATCAGCCCCAGCATTTT; d_call: NA; clone_size: NA; v_call: TRBV7-8; j_call: TRBJ1-5